A single sample gave rise to the 27 T cell receptor beta chains below, sequenced in a study of tumor and adjacent non-tumor tissue in lung cancer. Three rounds of nested PCR, following a modified ARM-PCR protocol, produced the TCRbeta library. TCRdb reprocessed the multiplex PCR reads with MiXCR, giving one entry per CDR3 protein. The sample yields 50,000 to 70,000 distinct CDR3 sequences, roughly 60% seen once. RNA was extracted from bulk tissue without any cell sorting. More than 3 cm separated this lung sample from the edge of the tumor. The specimen sequenced was distant non-tumor lung tissue. All receptors come from a man in his sixties or seventies with non-small cell lung cancer.

Many counts were recorded for this clonotype. The genes are TRBV12-3 or TRBV12-4 and TRBJ2-6; the D is unclear. The length of the CDR3 is 13 residues. The V and J ends lost 7 bases and 4 bases respectively, with 8 bases between them. CDR3 loop: CASTRAGANVLTF. CDR3 in DNA: TGTGCCAGCACCCGCGCCGGGGCCAACGTCCTGACTTTC.

Note on this clonotype: A much larger clone differs from this one at a single base, so this may be a read error. This sequence joins TRBV6-5 and TRBJ2-7; the match to TRBD2 covers 9 bases. Germline assignment: CDR1 MNHEY and CDR2 SVGAGI. CDR3 length: 15 residues. The CDR3 reads CSSSRNSGRVYEQYF. DNA of the CDR3: TGTTCCAGCAGCCGGAATAGCGGGAGAGTCTACGAGCAGTACTTC.

In its sample, this clonotype was seen many times. CDR3 loop: CSARDWGRQETQYF. Here the CDR3 DNA reads TGCAGTGCTAGAGATTGGGGGAGGCAAGAGACCCAGTACTTC. The chain couples TRBV20-1 to TRBJ2-5, with D maybe TRBD2 (6 bases). The germline V gene has CDR1 DFQATT and CDR2 SNEGSKA (reference sequence). The CDR3 is made up of 14 amino acids. Trimming took off 0 bases at V and 2 bases at J, with 10 bases between the two ends.

Comments on this clonotype: A much larger clone differs from this one at a single base, so this may be a read error. The chain uses TRBV12-3 or TRBV12-4 and TRBJ2-2; D is tentatively TRBD1 or TRBD2 (5 bases each). The CDR3 consists of 13 residues. CDR3: CASRGVNTGELLF. The CDR3 DNA sequence: TGTGCCAGCAGGGGGGTAAACACCGGGGAGCTGCTTTTT.

This clonotype has at least ten counts. V usage is TRBV12-3 or TRBV12-4 and J usage is TRBJ2-7; 9 bases are a match to TRBD1. This CDR3 has 15 amino acids. The trim removed 6 bases at V and 0 bases at J, leaving 6 bases unmatched. CDR3 amino acids: CASRYTGGHSYEQYF. DNA of the CDR3: TGTGCCAGCAGGTATACAGGGGGCCACTCCTACGAGCAGTACTTC.

As concerns this clonotype: Its ends do not fully match the called genes, so a read error is possible. The chain has TRBV11-2 and TRBJ2-2; D is perhaps TRBD1 or TRBD2 (5 bases each). Germline CDR1 SGHAT, CDR2 FQNNGV. The CDR3 spans 16 residues. The CDR3 DNA reads TGTGCTAGCAGCTTACATGGGACGTTGTTCGCCGGGGAGCTGTTTTTT. This encodes CASSLHGTLFAGELFF. The full variable domain, with the rest looked up from reference TRBV11-2 and TRBJ2-2, is EAGVAQSPRYKIIEKRQSVAFWCNPISGHATLYWYQQILGQGPKLLIQFQNNGVVDDSQLPKDRFSAERLKGVDSTLKIQPAKLEDSAVYLCASSLHGTLFAGELFFGEGSRLTVL.

Comments on this clonotype: A read error is possible here, since a much larger clone lies one base away. The rearrangement uses TRBV11-3 and TRBJ2-5; 10 bases fit TRBD1. CDR1 and CDR2 (germline): SGHNT, YENEEA. The CDR3 has 16 amino acids. CDR3 sequence reads: CVSSLKGQGFQEAQYF. CDR3 bases: TGTGTCAGCAGCTTAAAGGGACAGGGGTTCCAAGAGGCCCAGTACTTC.

About this clonotype: This clone may be a read error of a much larger clone one base away. CDR3 bases: TGTGCCTCTCGTGTTAACAATGATCAGCCCCAGCATTTT. It specifies CASRVNNDQPQHF. This chain uses TRBV6-5 with TRBJ1-5; D is undetermined. The ends were cut back, 11 bases at V and 5 bases at J, with 16 bases in the middle. The germline V gene encodes CDR1 MNHEY and CDR2 SVGAGI. This CDR3 contains 13 residues.

This clonotype has ten or more counts. This chain connects TRBV11-2 to TRBJ2-1; D not certain. V was clipped by 1 base and J by 4 bases, with 2 bases between them. The CDR3 runs 12 residues. The V gene's germline CDR1 is SGHAT and CDR2 FQNNGV. CDR3 protein: CASSLGYNEQFF. Written as DNA, the CDR3 is TGTGCCAGCAGCTTAGGGTACAATGAGCAGTTCTTC.

The chain is built from TRBV11-2 and TRBJ2-3, with 10 bases that match TRBD2. V dropped 2 bases and J dropped 6; count of bases not matched to a gene: 17. CDR3 length: 19 amino acids. CDR1 and CDR2 (germline): SGHAT, FQNNGV. The CDR3, as DNA: TGTGCCAGCAGCTTATCGGGGCTAGCGGGGGCCCTCCTCACGGATACGCAGTATTTT. Residues: CASSLSGLAGALLTDTQYF.

This clonotype was counted ten times or more. The chain combines TRBV11-3 with TRBJ2-2; tentative D call: TRBD2 (6 bases). The germline V gene has CDR1 SGHNT and CDR2 YENEEA. CDR3 length equals 14 residues. The V gene lost 7 bases and the J gene lost 7 bases, with 16 bases spanning the gap. This chain's CDR3 is CASTGGSSDGELFF. CDR3 DNA: TGTGCCAGCACCGGGGGTTCTAGTGACGGGGAGCTGTTTTTT.

With regard to this clonotype: One end of the junction does not line up with germline, which may come from a read error. The chain links TRBV10-3 to TRBJ2-7; D is perhaps TRBD2 (5 bases). The V gene's germline CDR1 is ENHRY and CDR2 SYGVKD. The CDR3 is 14 residues long. CDR3 region: CAISGSGCSYEQYF. CDR3 DNA sequence: TGTGCCATCAGTGGGAGCGGATGCTCCTATGAGCAGTACTTC.

The chain employs TRBV29-1 and TRBJ2-3; TRBD2 might be the D (6 bases). V was clipped by 4 bases and J by 5 bases, with 13 bases between them. Germline CDR1 is SQVTM and CDR2 is ANQGSEA. This CDR3 has 13 residues. The CDR3 DNA sequence: TGCAGCGTTGCAGTCGGGGGTGGAGATACGCAGTATTTT. It specifies CSVAVGGGDTQYF.

As regards this clonotype: Just one base apart from a much larger clone, this may be a read error. This chain links TRBV20-1 with TRBJ2-5, with 8 bases fitting TRBD2. The CDR3 loop spans 15 amino acids. Looked up from germline, CDR1 is DFQATT and CDR2 is SNEGSKA (reference sequence). Written as DNA, the CDR3 is TGCAGTGCTAGAGATTCGACTAGCGTGACGGAGATCCAGTACTTC. Protein sequence: CSARDSTSVTEIQYF.

Details on this clonotype: Relative to the germline gene, one junction end is altered; a read error may explain this. This chain links TRBV10-3 with TRBJ2-1, with D perhaps TRBD1 or TRBD2 (5 bases each). Looked up from germline, CDR1 is ENHRY and CDR2 is SYGVKD. This CDR3 has 15 amino acids. In DNA, the CDR3 is TGTGCCATCAGTGTTGGGGGATCGTCCTACAATGAGCAATTGTTC. Encoded protein: CAISVGGSSYNEQLF.

This clonotype was seen a handful of times. This chain connects TRBV28 to TRBJ2-1, with 8 nucleotides matching TRBD1. The V gene's germline CDR1 is MDHEN and CDR2 SYDVKM. Unmatched junction bases numbered 7, after V lost 1 base and J lost 5 bases. CDR3 length equals 16 residues. CDR3 bases: TGTGCCAGCAGTTTATTTTTTGGGACAGGCGACAATGAGCAGTTCTTC. Translated: CASSLFFGTGDNEQFF.

On this clonotype itself: The DNA is omitted, as the CDR3 cannot be located on it reliably, and the CDR3 follows TCRdb's listing. This sequence joins TRBV6-1 and TRBJ2-1; TRBD1 is taken as the D call from the table, unchecked against the DNA. Germline values: CDR1 MNHNS, CDR2 SASEGT. The CDR3 spans 14 amino acids, including both terminal residues. CDR3 residues: CASSVGQGAVEQLF.

Concerning this clonotype itself: A read error may explain this, as a much larger clone is one base away. The V call is TRBV10-3, the J call TRBJ2-7, with D perhaps TRBD2 (6 bases). The CDR3 consists of 11 residues. Germline V lookup: CDR1 ENHRY, CDR2 SYGVKD. CDR3 residues: CTISGTYEQYF. The CDR3 DNA reads TGTACCATCAGTGGGACTTACGAGCAGTACTTC.

With regard to this clonotype: A much larger clone differs by one base, so this may be a read error. The chain has TRBV10-3 and TRBJ2-1; a weak D match, TRBD2 (5 bases). This CDR3 is built from 12 residues. The germline gives CDR1 ENHRY, CDR2 SYGVKD. V gave up 8 bases and J gave up 7 bases, with 12 bases separating them. CDR3 residues: CAIGGLENEQFF. The CDR3 nucleotides read TGTGCCATCGGAGGACTTGAAAATGAGCAGTTCTTC.

This clonotype was counted at least ten times. The chain links TRBV30 to TRBJ2-6, with 9 bases aligning to TRBD1. The CDR3 spans 18 residues. With V trimmed by 3 bases and J by 2 bases, 11 bases remained unmatched. Germline CDR1 is GTSNPN and CDR2 is SVGIG (reference sequence). The CDR3 region has the DNA TGTGCCTGGAGCTCTTACCACAGGGGGCGAACTGGGGCCAACGTCCTGACTTTC. Translated, it gives CAWSSYHRGRTGANVLTF. Filled out from reference TRBV30 and TRBJ2-6, the complete variable domain reads SQTIHQWPATLVQPVGSPLSLECTVEGTSNPNLYWYRQAAGRGLQLLFYSVGIGQISSEVPQNLSASRPQDRQFILSSKKLLLSDSGFYLCAWSSYHRGRTGANVLTFGAGSRLTVL.

To note about this clonotype: This may come from a read error, since a much larger clone is one base off. The rearrangement joins TRBV7-8 to TRBJ1-1; weak D call: TRBD1 (6 bases). This CDR3 is 13 amino acids long. Germline V gene sequence: CDR1 SGHVS, CDR2 FQNEAQ. The CDR3 DNA reads TGTGCCAGCAGCCGCAAACAGGGCACTGAAGCTTTATTT. This gives the protein CASSRKQGTEALF.

The DNA of the CDR3 is TGTGCCAGCCTATCACAGAGATTGAACAATCAGCCCCAGCATTTT. Its translation is CASLSQRLNNQPQHF. This rearrangement joins TRBV6-1 to TRBJ1-5; D gene ambiguous. The CDR3 consists of 15 residues. The V and J ends lost 8 bases and 3 bases respectively, with 17 bases between them. Germline loops: CDR1 MNHNS, CDR2 SASEGT.

This clonotype was observed a single time. An end of the junction differs from the germline gene, which may be a read error. The chain recombines TRBV6-5 with TRBJ1-5; D gene unclear. Germline assignment: CDR1 MNHEY and CDR2 SVGAGI. The CDR3 totals 14 residues. CDR3 DNA sequence: TGCTACAGCAAAGAAGGGCCTAACGATCAGCCCCAGCATTTT. Protein product: CYSKEGPNDQPQHF.

For this clonotype: One base away lies a much larger clone, so this may be a sequencing read error. This chain joins TRBV6-1 and TRBJ2-1; D remains ambiguous. The better agreement between TRBJ2-7 and the DNA end casts doubt on the J call. Germline values: CDR1 MNHNS, CDR2 SASEGT. The length of the CDR3 is 15 residues. CDR3 DNA sequence: TGTGCCAGCACCCCCGCGATAGATTCGGGTCTTGAGCAGTACTTC. Protein: CASTPAIDSGLEQYF.

This clonotype appeared many times. J is TRBJ1-2 and V is TRBV10-3; perhaps TRBD1 as D (6 bases). V was trimmed by 10 bases and J by 0 bases, leaving 9 bases between them. CDR3 length: 12 residues. Per the germline V gene, CDR1 is ENHRY and CDR2 is SYGVKD. This chain's CDR3 is CATTGTNYGYTF. The CDR3, as DNA: TGTGCCACAACAGGGACTAACTATGGCTACACCTTC.

Notes on this clonotype: Compared with germline, one end of the junction differs, possibly owing to a read error. The chain links TRBV6-5 to TRBJ2-3; D is unresolved. The length of the CDR3 is 12 residues. In germline, CDR1 is MNHEY, CDR2 SVGAGI. The CDR3 coding sequence is TGTGCCAGGAGTTCGGTAACAGATACGCAATATTTT. The encoded protein is CARSSVTDTQYF.

This clonotype was recorded at least ten times. The chain recombines TRBV6-6 with TRBJ2-7; D unresolved. Germline V lookup: CDR1 MNHNY, CDR2 SVGAGI (reference sequence). Trimming took 7 bases from V and 0 from J, leaving 7 bases between them. This CDR3 comprises 12 residues. Written as DNA, the CDR3 is TGTGCCAGCACCAGGAGCTCCTACGAGCAGTACTTC. Protein product: CASTRSSYEQYF.